This T cell receptor (beta chain) was captured in a study of cytomegalovirus exposure and HLA in healthy donors. Amplification used 60 Vbeta primers and 13 Jbeta primers. Sequencing was performed with immunoSEQ multiplex PCR; in TCRdb, only in-frame clones are kept and a portion is missing. The sample holds roughly 100,000 clones, 10% seen once. CDR1 and CDR2 (germline): GTSNPN, SVGIG (reference sequence). V was cut by 7 bases and J by 2 bases, with 15 bases left in between. This CDR3 is 14 amino acids long. The sequence was collected from a man aged 40-55 years in good health and CMV-seropositive. The V call is TRBV30, the J call TRBJ1-5; tentatively, D is TRBD1 (6 bases). The sample consisted of PBMCs. The CDR3 sequence: CAFSRGSGNQPQHF. CDR3 DNA: TGTGCCTTCTCCAGGGGTAGTGGCAATCAGCCCCAGCATTTT.